This TCR beta chain appears in the sequencing data of a study of human T cells and chemical hapten exposure (dated by TCRdb to the early 2020s). In terms of the full investigation: For sensitization, 2% DPC in acetone was applied to a roughly 2 cm by roughly 2 cm area of upper inner arm skin. Patients additionally received weekly therapeutic DPC doses to the scalp throughout the approximately 25-week study period. Patch testing was done on the upper back using Finn chambers containing 0.01% DPC, and results were scored after 6 days according to International Contact Dermatitis Research Group standards. The patient cohort, mostly female, included alopecia areata with under or over 50% scalp involvement, alopecia totalis and alopecia universalis. The libraries were sequenced as a pool, and the TCR yield per sample differed mostly because of small variations in library volumes within the pool. This study followed changes in the peripheral blood TCR repertoire in vivo during primary and secondary sensitization of alopecia patients to the hapten diphenylcyclopropenone (DPC). Patient blood was sampled pre-sensitization (week 0) and at 2, 6 and about 24 weeks after DPC sensitization. For TCR sequencing, blood came from about 29 alopecia patients at anywhere from one to four time points (pre-sensitization, 2, 6 and 24 weeks). The paper as a whole reports these results and caveats: After repeated subsampling, the strength of the expansion versus patch-test correlation and the threshold at which it became significant changed. Because all patients had alopecia, a presumed autoimmune disease, the immune response of the patients might differ from that of healthy individuals. A positive correlation was found between the number of PT1 expanded TCRs and patch test score, with significance reached at thresholds 8, 16 and 32 but not 4. The number of TCRs above 1 in 1000 frequency did not change with DPC sensitization; there was no evidence of global repertoire structure alterations. Significantly more large CDR3 similarity clusters were formed by expanded TCRs than by pre-sensitization or healthy control sets, consistent with antigen-driven responses.

This specimen's time point label, per the study, means: patch test 1, 2 weeks after DPC sensitization. The label giving this sample's treatment or condition can be read as: therapeutic diphenylcyclopropenone sensitization with weekly scalp DPC. At every patch-test visit, the blood draw took place before the patch test was put on. Eligible patients were aged 18 to 70, diagnosed with alopecia, deemed suitable for DPC therapy, and excluded if pregnant. Total RNA was extracted from unfractionated whole blood collected in Tempus Blood RNA tubes. Counted from cysteine to phenylalanine, this CDR3 has 14 amino acids. Only the CDR3 region is kept as DNA, spanning 42 bases read in frame from base 1. As regards this clonotype: What this receptor recognizes is not known. Per-nucleotide qualities are absent, and no much larger clonotype sits a single base away.

The protocol used for the library was RACE. The instrument was a NextSeq 500. During library preparation, unique molecular identifiers were attached to individual cDNA molecules so that TCRs could be counted in a quantitative, reproducible way. Each blood RNA sample was used to sequence both TCR alpha and TCR beta chains. Processing in the source paper ran as follows. The median number of TCRs per sample was 95,638, ranging from 23,224 to 690,600. The Decombinator software suite was used to annotate the V, J and CDR3 of the TCR reads. To make PS versus PT1 abundance plots, every sample was subsampled to the same number of TCRs (28,000). TCRs were defined as expanded if absent before sensitization and observed at least eight times at the 2-week time point. TCRdb reprocessed the public reads (quality trimming at Q25 with fastp, clone calling with MiXCR) and kept in-frame beta chains. Under each unique CDR3 protein, matching rows form one entry showing the most common genes and DNA. These V and J calls originate from TCRdb's pipeline instead of the authors' own analysis. Counted in this sample were 150,000 to 200,000 distinct CDR3 sequences; roughly 15% of them appeared once. Less than 2% of the sample rests with the top ten.

This sample comprised whole blood, obtained in connection with sensitization to the hapten diphenylcyclopropenone (DPC). Recombination linked TRBV21-1 to TRBJ1-5. TRBV21-1 is a known pseudogene. This sequence originates from a woman aged 25-40 years with alopecia areata. Some clones in this sample may be carry-over from other donors' samples. The DNA sequence reads TGTGCCAGCACCCCACGCGGGGAAGGGCAGCCCCAGCATTTT. Translated, this gives CASTPRGEGQPQHF.